The source of this T cell receptor (beta chain) is a study of cytomegalovirus exposure and HLA in healthy donors. The primer mix had 60 Vbeta and 13 Jbeta primers. Under the authors' procedure: In a later analysis, about 12 million of about 80 million unique beta chains occurred in at least two donors. Profiled with immunoSEQ multiplex PCR; TCRdb holds only in-frame clones, not every one. The V and J calls and clone size come from that table; D and trimming were worked out from the DNA. The sample has over 100,000 clones, 60% to 80% seen once. As regards this clone: The antigen is not known.

The study's findings and limits: Confirmation in vitro established that a few CMV-associated chains were specific for CMV antigens.

The source of this sequence is a female donor in good health and CMV-seronegative. The material sequenced was PBMCs.

This CDR3 is CASSQRGARGYTF. The CDR3 bases are TGTGCCAGCAGCCAACGGGGGGCACGAGGCTACACCTTC. V usage is TRBV4-2 and J usage is TRBJ1-2, with a weak D call TRBD1 (6 bases). Germline CDR1 LGHNA, CDR2 YNFKEQ. The CDR3 consists of 13 residues. Trimming shortened V by 2 bases and J by 8 bases, and 12 bases separated the two germline ends.